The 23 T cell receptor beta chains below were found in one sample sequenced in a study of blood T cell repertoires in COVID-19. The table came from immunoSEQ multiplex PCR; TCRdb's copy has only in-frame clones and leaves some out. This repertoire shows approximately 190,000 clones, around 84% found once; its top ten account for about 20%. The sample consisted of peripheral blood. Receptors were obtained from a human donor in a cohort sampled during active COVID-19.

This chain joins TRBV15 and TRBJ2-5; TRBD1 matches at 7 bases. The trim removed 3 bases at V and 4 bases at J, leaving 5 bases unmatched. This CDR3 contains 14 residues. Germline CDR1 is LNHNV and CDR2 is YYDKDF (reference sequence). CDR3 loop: CATSSRQGGETQYF. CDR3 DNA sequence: TGTGCCACCAGCAGCCGACAGGGTGGAGAGACCCAGTACTTC.

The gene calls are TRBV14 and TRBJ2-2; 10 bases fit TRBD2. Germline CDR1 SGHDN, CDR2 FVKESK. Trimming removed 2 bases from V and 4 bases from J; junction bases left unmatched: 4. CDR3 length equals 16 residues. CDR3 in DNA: TGTGCCAGCAGCCAATTGCTAGCGGGAGTCACCGGGGAGCTGTTTTTT. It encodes CASSQLLAGVTGELFF.

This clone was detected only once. In DNA form, the CDR3 reads TGTGCCAGCAGCCCCGGGGGGCACGAGCAGTTCTTC. This gives the protein CASSPGGHEQFF. V is TRBV7-9 and J is TRBJ2-1; possible D gene TRBD2, 7 bases. The CDR3 runs to 12 residues. Looked up from germline, CDR1 is SEHNR and CDR2 is FQNEAQ (reference sequence). V lost 5 bases and J 10 bases, leaving 12 bases between the germline ends.

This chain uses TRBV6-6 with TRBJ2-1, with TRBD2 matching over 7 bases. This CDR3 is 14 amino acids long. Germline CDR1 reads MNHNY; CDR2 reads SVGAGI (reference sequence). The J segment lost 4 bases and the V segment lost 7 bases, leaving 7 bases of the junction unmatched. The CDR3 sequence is CASNERTRYNEQFF. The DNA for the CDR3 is TGTGCCAGCAATGAGCGGACTAGGTACAATGAGCAGTTCTTC.

The CDR3 bases are TGTGCCAGCAGCCAGGACAGGGGGCTCGGGACTGAAGCTTTCTTT. Amino acids: CASSQDRGLGTEAFF. This chain uses TRBV3-1 (or the pseudogene TRBV3-2) with TRBJ1-1, with 11 bases lining up with TRBD1. CDR3 length: 15 residues. After removal of 3 bases from V and 5 bases from J, the junction contained 5 bases not matched to a gene. Germline CDR1 and CDR2: LGHDT and YNNKEL (reference sequence).

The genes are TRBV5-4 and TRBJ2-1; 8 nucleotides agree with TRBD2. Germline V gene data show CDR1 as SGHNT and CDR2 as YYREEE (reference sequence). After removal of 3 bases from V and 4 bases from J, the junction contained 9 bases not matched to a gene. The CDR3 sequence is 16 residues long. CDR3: CASSSVLTSVYNEQFF. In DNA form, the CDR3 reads TGTGCCAGCAGCTCGGTTTTGACTAGCGTTTACAATGAGCAGTTCTTC. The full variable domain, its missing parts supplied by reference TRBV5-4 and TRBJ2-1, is ETGVTQSPTHLIKTRGQQVTLRCSSQSGHNTVSWYQQALGQGPQFIFQYYREEENGRGNFPPRFSGLQFPNYSSELNVNALELDDSALYLCASSSVLTSVYNEQFFGPGTRLTVL.

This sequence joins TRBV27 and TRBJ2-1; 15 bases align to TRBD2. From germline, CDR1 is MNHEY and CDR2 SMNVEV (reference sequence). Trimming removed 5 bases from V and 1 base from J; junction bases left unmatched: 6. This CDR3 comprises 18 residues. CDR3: CASSTGLAGGGSYNEQFF. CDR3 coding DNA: TGTGCCAGCAGTACGGGACTAGCGGGAGGAGGGTCCTACAATGAGCAGTTCTTC.

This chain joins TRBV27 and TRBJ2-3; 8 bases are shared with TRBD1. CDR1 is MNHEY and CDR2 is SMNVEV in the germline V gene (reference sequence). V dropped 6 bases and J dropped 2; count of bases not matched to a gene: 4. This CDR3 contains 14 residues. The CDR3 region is CASSYRGDTDTQYF. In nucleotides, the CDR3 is TGTGCCAGCAGCTACAGGGGGGACACAGATACGCAGTATTTT.

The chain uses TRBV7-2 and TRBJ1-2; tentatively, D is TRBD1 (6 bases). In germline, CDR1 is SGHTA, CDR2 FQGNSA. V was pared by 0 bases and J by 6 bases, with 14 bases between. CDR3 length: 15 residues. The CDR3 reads CASSLAPNRAHGYTF. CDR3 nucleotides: TGTGCCAGCAGCTTAGCCCCCAACAGGGCCCATGGCTACACCTTC.

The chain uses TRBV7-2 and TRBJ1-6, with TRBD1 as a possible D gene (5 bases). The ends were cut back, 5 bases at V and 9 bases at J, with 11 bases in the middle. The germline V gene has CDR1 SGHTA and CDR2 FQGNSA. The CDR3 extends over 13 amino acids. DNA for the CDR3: TGTGCCAGCAGCGGGGCATGGGGTTCACCCCTCCACTTT. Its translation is CASSGAWGSPLHF.

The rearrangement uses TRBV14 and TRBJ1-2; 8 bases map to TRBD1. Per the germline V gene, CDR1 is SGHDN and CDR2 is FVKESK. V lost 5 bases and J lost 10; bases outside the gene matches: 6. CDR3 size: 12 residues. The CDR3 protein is CASSTTGDVYTF. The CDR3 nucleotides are TGTGCCAGCAGCACGACAGGGGATGTCTACACCTTC.

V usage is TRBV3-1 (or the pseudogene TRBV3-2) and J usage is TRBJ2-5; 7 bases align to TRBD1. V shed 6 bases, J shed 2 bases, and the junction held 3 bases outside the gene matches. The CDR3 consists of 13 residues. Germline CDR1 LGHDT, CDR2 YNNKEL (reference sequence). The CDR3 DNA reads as TGTGCCAGCAGTCAGACAGGGCAAGAGACCCAGTACTTC. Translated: CASSQTGQETQYF.

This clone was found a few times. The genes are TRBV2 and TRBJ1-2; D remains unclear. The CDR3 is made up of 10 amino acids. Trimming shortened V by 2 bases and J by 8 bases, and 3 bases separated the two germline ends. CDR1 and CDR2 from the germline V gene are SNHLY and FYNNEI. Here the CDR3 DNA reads TGTGCCAGCAGTGAATTAGGCTACACCTTC. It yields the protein CASSELGYTF.

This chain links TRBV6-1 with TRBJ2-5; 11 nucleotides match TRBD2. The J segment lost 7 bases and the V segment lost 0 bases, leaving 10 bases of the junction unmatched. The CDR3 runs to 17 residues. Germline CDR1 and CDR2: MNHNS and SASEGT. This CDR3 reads CASSEAPPSGGPGTQYF. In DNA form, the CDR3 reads TGTGCCAGCAGTGAAGCCCCACCTAGCGGGGGGCCAGGGACCCAGTACTTC.

The CDR3, as DNA: TGCAGCGTTGATCGTCTAGCGGGAGGGCTATATGAGCAGTTCTTC. Protein: CSVDRLAGGLYEQFF. J is TRBJ2-1 and V is TRBV29-1; 12 nucleotides agree with TRBD2. The junction had 8 bases not matched to a gene; V was cut back by 3 bases and J by 8 bases. The germline gives CDR1 SQVTM, CDR2 ANQGSEA. This CDR3 has 15 amino acids.

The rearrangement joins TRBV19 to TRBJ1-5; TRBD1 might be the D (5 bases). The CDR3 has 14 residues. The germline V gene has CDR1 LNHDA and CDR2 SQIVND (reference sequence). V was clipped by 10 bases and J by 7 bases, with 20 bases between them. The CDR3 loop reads CATDRDFNRQPQHF. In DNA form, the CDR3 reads TGTGCCACCGACAGAGATTTTAACCGGCAGCCCCAGCATTTT.

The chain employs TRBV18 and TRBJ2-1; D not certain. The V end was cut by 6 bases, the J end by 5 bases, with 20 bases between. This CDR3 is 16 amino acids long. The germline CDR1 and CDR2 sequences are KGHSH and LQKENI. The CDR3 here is CASSILLEPRNNEQFF. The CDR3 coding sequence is TGTGCCAGCTCGATCTTGCTGGAGCCGCGGAACAATGAGCAGTTCTTC.

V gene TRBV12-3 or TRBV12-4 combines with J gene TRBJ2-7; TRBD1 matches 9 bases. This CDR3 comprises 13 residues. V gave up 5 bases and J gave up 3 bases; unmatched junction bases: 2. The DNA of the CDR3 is TGTGCCAGCAGTACAGGGGGCTTCTACGAGCAGTACTTC. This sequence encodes CASSTGGFYEQYF.

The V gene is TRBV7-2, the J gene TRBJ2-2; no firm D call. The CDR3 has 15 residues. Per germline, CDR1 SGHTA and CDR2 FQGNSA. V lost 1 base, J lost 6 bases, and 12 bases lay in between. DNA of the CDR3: TGTGCCAGCAGCTTAGTAAATACGGGTGCCGGGGAGCTGTTTTTT. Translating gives CASSLVNTGAGELFF.

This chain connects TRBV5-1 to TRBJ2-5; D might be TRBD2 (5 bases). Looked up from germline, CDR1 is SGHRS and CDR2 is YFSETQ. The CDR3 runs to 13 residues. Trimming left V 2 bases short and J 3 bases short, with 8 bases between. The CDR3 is CASSFGGEETQYF. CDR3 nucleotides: TGCGCCAGCAGCTTTGGAGGCGAAGAGACCCAGTACTTC. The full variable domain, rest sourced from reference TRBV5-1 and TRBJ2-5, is KAGVTQTPRYLIKTRGQQVTLSCSPISGHRSVSWYQQTPGQGLQFLFEYFSETQRNKGNFPGRFSGRQFSNSRSEMNVSTLELGDSALYLCASSFGGEETQYFGPGTRLLVL.

CDR3 sequence: CASTKQGSGRELFF. The CDR3, as DNA: TGTGCCAGCACGAAACAGGGGTCTGGCAGGGAGCTGTTTTTT. The J gene is TRBJ2-2, the V gene TRBV7-9; TRBD1 aligns across 7 bases. V shed 7 bases and J 9 bases; nucleotides not matched to a gene: 11. Germline loops: CDR1 SEHNR, CDR2 FQNEAQ (reference sequence). The CDR3 has 14 amino acids. The full variable domain, its missing parts supplied by reference TRBV7-9 and TRBJ2-2, is DTGVSQNPRHKITKRGQNVTFRCDPISEHNRLYWYRQTLGQGPEFLTYFQNEAQLEKSRLLSDRFSAERPKGSFSTLEIQRTEQGDSAMYLCASTKQGSGRELFFGEGSRLTVL.

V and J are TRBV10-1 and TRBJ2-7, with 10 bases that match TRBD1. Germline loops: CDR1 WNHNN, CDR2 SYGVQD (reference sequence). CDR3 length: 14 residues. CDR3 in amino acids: CARFRGTGAFEQYF. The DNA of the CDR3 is TGCGCTAGATTCCGAGGGACAGGGGCTTTCGAGCAGTACTTC.

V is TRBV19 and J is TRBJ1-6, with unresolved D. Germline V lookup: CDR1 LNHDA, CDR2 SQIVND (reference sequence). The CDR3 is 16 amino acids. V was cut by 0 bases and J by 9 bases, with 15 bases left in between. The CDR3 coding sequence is TGTGCCAGTAGTATAGACGACAATCGTTCTCTTTCACCCCTCCACTTT. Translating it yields CASSIDDNRSLSPLHF.